This T cell receptor (beta chain) came from a study of blood T cells in healthy people across ages (dated by TCRdb to 2015 to 2017). Regarding the complete study: In model experiments, roughly one uniquely barcoded TCR beta cDNA molecule per two T cells was captured by template switching. To avoid experimental bias, donors of different ages were distributed randomly across sequencing lanes. The study measured age-related changes in TCR beta repertoire diversity using deep sequencing normalized with unique cDNA molecular identifiers. The donors were split into four age groups: young (average 16 years), middle-aged (39), aged (over 55) and long-lived (under 85). Using the same blood draw, the study looked at two additional independent replicas of 1 million unique cDNA reads for two donors, one aged 18 to 30 and the other aged 80 or older.

Concerning this clonotype: This clone's antigen is unknown. One base away there is no much larger clone; base qualities are not given.

The method was 5' RACE. Instrument used: Illumina HiSeq 2500. A second PCR of roughly 7 to 11 cycles was performed with a sample-barcoded 5' primer and a J-beta primer mix. Each TCR beta cDNA molecule received a unique molecular identifier from a template-switch 5' adaptor carrying 12 random nucleotides. Each sample yielded at least 3 million CDR3-containing paired-end reads. The Mint cDNA synthesis kit, primed by a TRBC-specific oligonucleotide, was used to synthesize first-strand cDNA from all RNA. Following uracil-DNA glycosylase treatment, all cDNA underwent a first 18-cycle PCR with the universal primers M1SS and BC2_uni_R. In the paper's pipeline: For normalization, 1 million high-quality reads, each with a distinct molecular identifier, were randomly selected from each sample. Instead of being binned into consensus sequences, reads with shared molecular identifiers were discarded. MiTCR, with a Q25 quality threshold and the strictest error-elimination algorithm, was used for CDR3 identification, clonotype clustering and error correction. Lower-bound total TCR beta diversity was estimated with a nonparametric unseen species model using Euler transformation. Starting from the raw public reads, TCRdb applied fastp trimming at Q25, assembled clones with MiXCR and retained in-frame beta chains. Every entry covers one CDR3 protein and lists the most common genes and DNA from its rows. The V and J calls and clone size are TCRdb's, not the authors'. In this sample the table shows roughly 1,500,000 distinct CDR3 sequences, 42% of which occur a single time. The top ten clonotypes cover roughly 7.9% of the sample.

CDR1 and CDR2 were assigned from the germline V gene (reference sequence) as SGHAT and FQDESV. The CDR3 measures 14 amino acids from cysteine to phenylalanine. Of the read, only the CDR3 DNA is kept; its 42 bases are in frame from base 1. Trimming takes 6 bases off V and 6 bases off J; junction bases not matched to a gene: 9. Broad study findings and their caveats: Observed TCR beta diversity correlated strongly with the percentage of naive T cells measured by flow cytometry. Compared with the aged group, more naive CD4+ T cells, fewer expanded clones and increased TCR diversity were shown by the long-lived group, suggesting age selection. Donor CMV infection status was unknown, potentially confounding age-related changes in expanded clonotypes. Estimates of total diversity from one million sequenced T cells were regarded as lower bounds and underestimates. Observed TCR beta diversity per million T cells fell roughly linearly with age, and a significant reduction was already apparent by age around 36. Conclusive comparison of naive and antigen-experienced compartments was prevented by the profiling of bulk unsorted PBMCs.

The donors were roughly 39 Caucasian individuals from Russia, aged 6 to 90 years, who were systemically healthy. Approximately 9 milliliters of peripheral blood were collected from each donor into EDTA-treated Vacutainer tubes. Ficoll-Paque density-gradient centrifugation was used to isolate PBMCs, with at least 6.5 million per sample. Total RNA was extracted from PBMCs with Trizol reagent, with at least 6 micrograms obtained per sample. Naive CD45RAhigh/CD27high T cell percentages were measured by flow cytometry on a PBMC aliquot from every donor. The sample consisted of blood. The sequence is built from TRBV11-1 and TRBJ1-2; 8 bases in the middle match TRBD1. The clonotype was recovered from a woman aged 18-29 years in good health. The CDR3 region: CASSPLDRGDGYTF. The DNA is TGTGCCAGCAGTCCCCTCGACAGGGGCGATGGCTACACCTTC.